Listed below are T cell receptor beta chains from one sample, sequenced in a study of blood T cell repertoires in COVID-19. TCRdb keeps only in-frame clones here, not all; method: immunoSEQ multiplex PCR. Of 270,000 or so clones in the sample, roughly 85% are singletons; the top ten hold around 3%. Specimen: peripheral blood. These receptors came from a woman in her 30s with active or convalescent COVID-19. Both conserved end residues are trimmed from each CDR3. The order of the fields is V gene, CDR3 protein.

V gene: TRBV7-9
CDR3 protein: ASSPQGGTGELF

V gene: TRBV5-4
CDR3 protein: ASSPGTTQETQY

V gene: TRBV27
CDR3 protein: ASSPRAVESYNEQF

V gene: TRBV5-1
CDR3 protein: ASSFGQARMNTEAF

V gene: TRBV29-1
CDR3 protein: SVVQGAETQY

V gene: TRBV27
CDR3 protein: AIKWGPSYNEQF

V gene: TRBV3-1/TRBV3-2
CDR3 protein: ASRYTGTDLSGNTIY

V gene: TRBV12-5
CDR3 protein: ASGLYQTGEQY

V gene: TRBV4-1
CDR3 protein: ASSQGGQANQPQH

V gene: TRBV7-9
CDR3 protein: ASSKPTVREAF

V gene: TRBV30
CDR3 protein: AWSDGTVGNTIY

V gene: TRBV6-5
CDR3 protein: ASSEDRIRTDTQY

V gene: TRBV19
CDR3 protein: ASSIADRSHNYGYT

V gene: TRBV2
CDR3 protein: ASSGTRHEQF

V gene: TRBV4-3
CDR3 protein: ASSQDLVSGGLILGAYEQY

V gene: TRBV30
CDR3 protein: AWSRTGGFTDTQY

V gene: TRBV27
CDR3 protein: ASSPVGDRAMGDGYT